The present TCR beta chain was sequenced within a study of blood T cell repertoires in COVID-19. Study-wide background: Specimens from acute and convalescent COVID-19 originated in the United States, Italy and Spain.

V gave up 5 bases and J gave up 7 bases, with 14 bases separating them. The CDR3 runs to 13 residues. CDR1 and CDR2 from the germline V gene are MDHEN and SYDVKM. The assay was immunoSEQ multiplex PCR, and TCRdb's table has in-frame clones only and misses some. The data show 75,000 to 100,000 clones, 86% seen once. This clone turned up a few times. Sequenced: peripheral blood. The rearrangement uses TRBV28 and TRBJ1-2; weak D call: TRBD1 (5 bases). This TCR was recovered from a man older than 75 with acute or convalescent COVID-19. The CDR3 region has the DNA TGTGCCAGCAGTCAACGTTTCGGGGGTGGCTACACCTTC. It encodes CASSQRFGGGYTF.